This is a list of T cell receptor beta chains from one sample in a study of blood T cell repertoires in COVID-19. Clones were sequenced by immunoSEQ multiplex PCR, and TCRdb holds only the in-frame ones, with some missing. The sample contains about 77,000 clones, 75% to 85% of which appear only once. Specimen: peripheral blood. The receptors were sampled from a woman aged 65 to 85 with acute or convalescent COVID-19. Both conserved end residues are part of each CDR3. A D gene is named only where the DNA matches it firmly. Some rows mark clone size as missing; the rest say once, few, many or name a class of expanded clone.

size: few
J: TRBJ1-5
V: TRBV2
D: .
CDR3: CASSLYPSNQPQHF
DNA: TGTGCCAGCAGTCTATACCCAAGCAATCAGCCCCAGCATTTT

size: few
J: TRBJ2-7
V: TRBV11-2
D: .
CDR3: CASSLGSAEQYF
DNA: TGTGCCAGCAGCTTAGGTAGCGCCGAGCAGTACTTC

size: .
J: TRBJ2-2
V: TRBV6-5
D: .
CDR3: CASSWTNTGELFF
DNA: TGTGCCAGCAGTTGGACAAACACCGGGGAGCTGTTTTTT

size: .
J: TRBJ2-5
V: TRBV3-1/TRBV3-2
D: TRBD1
CDR3: CASSQGPNRGQETQYF
DNA: TGTGCCAGCAGCCAAGGACCCAACAGGGGTCAAGAGACCCAGTACTTC

size: few
J: TRBJ1-6
V: TRBV6-1
D: .
CDR3: CASSEAADSPLHF
DNA: TGTGCCAGCAGTGAAGCAGCGGATTCACCCCTCCACTTT

size: .
J: TRBJ2-7
V: TRBV3-1/TRBV3-2
D: .
CDR3: CASSPVPGVEQYF
DNA: TGTGCCAGCAGCCCCGTCCCGGGTGTGGAGCAGTACTTC

size: .
J: TRBJ1-1
V: TRBV4-3
D: .
CDR3: CASSQDSGMGTEAFF
DNA: TGCGCCAGCAGCCAAGATTCGGGGATGGGCACTGAAGCTTTCTTT

size: .
J: TRBJ2-1
V: TRBV19
D: TRBD2
CDR3: CASSRLAGSYNEQFF
DNA: TGTGCCAGTAGTAGACTAGCGGGGAGCTACAATGAGCAGTTCTTC

size: .
J: TRBJ1-2
V: TRBV6-2/TRBV6-3
D: .
CDR3: CASSYPGDSYRYTF
DNA: TGTGCCAGCAGTTACCCGGGAGACTCCTATCGCTACACCTTC

size: few
J: TRBJ1-3
V: TRBV4-3
D: .
CDR3: CASSPGTASGNTIYF
DNA: TGCGCCAGCAGCCCCGGGACTGCCTCTGGAAACACCATATATTTT

size: .
J: TRBJ2-2
V: TRBV10-3
D: TRBD2
CDR3: CAISENWGGTGELFF
DNA: TGTGCCATCAGTGAGAACTGGGGAGGGACCGGGGAGCTGTTTTTT

size: .
J: TRBJ1-1
V: TRBV5-8
D: TRBD1
CDR3: CASFSRDRGRGNTEAFF
DNA: TGTGCCAGCTTCTCCCGGGACAGGGGGCGGGGGAACACTGAAGCTTTCTTT

size: .
J: TRBJ2-3
V: TRBV28
D: TRBD1
CDR3: CASSGQASTDTQYF
DNA: TGTGCCAGCAGTGGACAGGCTAGCACAGATACGCAGTATTTT

size: .
J: TRBJ1-2
V: TRBV5-4
D: .
CDR3: CASSSPGEPGGYTF
DNA: TGTGCCAGCAGTTCACCCGGGGAACCTGGGGGCTACACCTTC